What follows are 30 T cell receptor beta chains derived from one specimen sequenced in a study of blood T cell repertoires in COVID-19. The table came from immunoSEQ multiplex PCR; TCRdb's copy has only in-frame clones and leaves some out. The sample includes about 150,000 clones, approximately 90% seen only once; the top ten take roughly 15%. The specimen was peripheral blood. The origin of the receptors is a woman in her thirties or forties with acute or convalescent COVID-19.

The chain's CDR3 is CASTLDSQRAFF. CDR3 nucleotides: TGTGCCAGCACCCTCGACAGTCAACGGGCTTTCTTT. The chain employs TRBV2 and TRBJ1-1; tentative D call: TRBD1 (5 bases). V was pared by 7 bases and J by 11 bases, with 17 bases between. This CDR3 has 12 amino acids. Germline assignment: CDR1 SNHLY and CDR2 FYNNEI.

The chain employs TRBV15 and TRBJ2-3; D perhaps matches TRBD1 (5 bases). CDR1 is LNHNV and CDR2 is YYDKDF in the germline V gene (reference sequence). Between the trimmed V and J ends, which lost 0 bases and 5 bases, there was a span of 12 bases. The CDR3 covers 15 residues. The CDR3 loop is CATSRDGDSGDTQYF. CDR3 coding DNA: TGTGCCACCAGCAGAGACGGAGACAGTGGAGATACGCAGTATTTT.

J is TRBJ2-1 and V is TRBV12-3 or TRBV12-4, with D possibly TRBD1 on 6 matching bases. This CDR3 has 13 amino acids. The germline V and J ends were trimmed by 3 bases and 15 bases, with 18 bases remaining between them. In DNA, the CDR3 is TGTGCCAGCAGTTTGCCGCCAGGGGTTCAGCCGTTCTTC. It encodes CASSLPPGVQPFF.

The chain links TRBV7-9 to TRBJ2-1, with D perhaps matching TRBD2 (6 bases). The V end lost 11 bases, the J end lost 0 bases, and 14 bases lay between the germline ends. The CDR3 covers 14 residues. CDR1 and CDR2 from the germline V gene are SEHNR and FQNEAQ (reference sequence). The CDR3 bases are TGTGCCGGGCGGGAATGGGGCTCCTACAATGAGCAGTTCTTC. Its protein is CAGREWGSYNEQFF.

This chain uses TRBV5-1 with TRBJ2-1; D possibly corresponds to TRBD2 (6 bases). This CDR3 region has 15 residues. CDR1 and CDR2 (germline): SGHRS, YFSETQ. V gave up 0 bases and J gave up 6 bases, with 13 bases separating them. CDR3 sequence (DNA): TGCGCCAGCAGCTTGGCCCCACTAGCAACCAATGAGCAGTTCTTC. Amino acids: CASSLAPLATNEQFF.

The chain joins TRBV6-1 to TRBJ2-7; D perhaps matches TRBD2 (5 bases). The CDR3 loop spans 15 amino acids. V was cut by 3 bases and J by 0 bases, with 12 bases left in between. Germline V lookup: CDR1 MNHNS, CDR2 SASEGT. The CDR3 here is CASSDPRGFSYEQYF. DNA of the CDR3: TGTGCCAGCAGTGACCCCCGGGGATTCTCCTACGAGCAGTACTTC.

This clone has a single count. The rearrangement links TRBV6-6 to TRBJ1-1, with a tentative D call TRBD1 (6 bases). CDR1 is MNHNY, CDR2 SVGAGI, per germline (reference sequence). The germline V and J ends were trimmed by 6 bases and 0 bases, with 26 bases remaining between them. The CDR3 is 19 amino acids. CDR3 in amino acids: CASRRGDTSYFPLNTEAFF. CDR3 in DNA: TGTGCCAGCAGACGAGGGGACACCTCTTACTTCCCCTTGAACACTGAAGCTTTCTTT.

J is TRBJ1-5 and V is TRBV6-5; the D gene is possibly TRBD1 (6 bases). Trimming removed 5 bases at V and 1 base at J, with 12 bases between. Germline-derived CDR1 and CDR2 are MNHEY and SVGAGI. This CDR3 has 15 residues. The CDR3 coding sequence is TGTGCCAGCAGTCTAGACAGGACCAGCAATCAGCCCCAGCATTTT. Translating gives CASSLDRTSNQPQHF.

The V call is TRBV28, the J call TRBJ2-3, with TRBD2 as a possible D gene (6 bases). V was trimmed by 7 bases and J by 1 base, leaving 18 bases between them. Looked up from germline, CDR1 is MDHEN and CDR2 is SYDVKM. The CDR3 totals 16 residues. CDR3: CASTPGGTVGTDTQYF. The DNA for the CDR3 is TGTGCCAGCACCCCAGGCGGGACTGTGGGCACAGATACGCAGTATTTT.

The chain uses TRBV19 and TRBJ2-3; D is ambiguous. From germline, CDR1 is LNHDA and CDR2 SQIVND (reference sequence). V was trimmed by 3 bases and J by 7 bases, leaving 11 bases between them. This CDR3 has 13 residues. The CDR3 nucleotides are TGTGCCAGTAGTATCCACAACATGAATACGCAGTATTTT. Encoded protein: CASSIHNMNTQYF.

The rearrangement uses TRBV5-5 and TRBJ1-2; 9 nucleotides line up with TRBD1. Unmatched junction bases numbered 6, after V lost 4 bases and J lost 8 bases. The germline CDR1 and CDR2 sequences are SGHKS and YYEKEE (reference sequence). The CDR3 loop spans 13 amino acids. The CDR3: CASSGQGLGGYTF. DNA of the CDR3: TGTGCCAGCAGCGGACAGGGGCTCGGAGGCTACACCTTC. Looking up the rest from reference TRBV5-5 and TRBJ1-2 gives the full variable domain: DAGVTQSPTHLIKTRGQQVTLRCSPISGHKSVSWYQQVLGQGPQFIFQYYEKEERGRGNFPDRFSARQFPNYSSELNVNALLLGDSALYLCASSGQGLGGYTFGSGTRLTVV.

There are many counts of this clone. The chain recombines TRBV7-9 with TRBJ2-2; D remains unclear. The CDR3 sequence is 16 residues long. Trimming pared 4 bases from V and 0 bases from J, leaving 12 bases between. The germline V gene has CDR1 SEHNR and CDR2 FQNEAQ (reference sequence). The CDR3 nucleotides are TGTGCCAGCAGCTATCTAGGATTCGCGAACACCGGGGAGCTGTTTTTT. This codes for CASSYLGFANTGELFF.

The V and J genes are TRBV7-9 and TRBJ1-1, with D uncertain. CDR3 length: 15 residues. V dropped 2 bases and J dropped 4 bases, with 14 bases sitting between them. CDR1 is SEHNR, CDR2 FQNEAQ, per germline (reference sequence). CDR3 loop: CASSLIGLGGTEAFF. The CDR3 coding sequence is TGTGCCAGCAGCTTAATTGGTCTGGGAGGCACTGAAGCTTTCTTT.

V usage is TRBV5-1 and J usage is TRBJ2-1; tentatively, D is TRBD1 (8 bases). Trimming stripped 1 base from V and 10 bases from J, with 18 bases between. The germline V gene has CDR1 SGHRS and CDR2 YFSETQ. The CDR3 is 15 residues long. CDR3 amino acids: CASSLRTDRGGEQFF. The CDR3, as DNA: TGCGCCAGCAGCTTGCGCACCGACAGGGGAGGGGAGCAGTTCTTC.

The chain carries TRBV19 and TRBJ2-7; TRBD2 is a possible D gene (5 bases). Germline V gene sequence: CDR1 LNHDA, CDR2 SQIVND (reference sequence). The germline V and J ends were trimmed by 2 bases and 6 bases, with 11 bases remaining between them. This CDR3 region has 13 residues. The CDR3 here is CASSIKGGREQYF. The CDR3 DNA reads TGTGCCAGTAGTATAAAAGGAGGTCGCGAGCAGTACTTC.

This clone was seen just once. The V call is TRBV11-2, the J call TRBJ2-7; the match to TRBD1 covers 8 bases. This CDR3 has 15 amino acids. V lost 1 base to trimming and J lost 2 bases; unmatched junction nucleotides: 4. Germline values: CDR1 SGHAT, CDR2 FQNNGV. The CDR3: CASSLGTGIAYEQYF. The CDR3 bases are TGTGCCAGCAGCTTAGGGACAGGGATTGCCTACGAGCAGTACTTC.

Only a few counts were recorded for this clone. The V call is TRBV5-5, the J call TRBJ2-5, with 9 positions matching TRBD2. Trimming cost V 4 bases and J 2 bases; bases outside gene matches: 6. Germline V gives CDR1 SGHKS, CDR2 YYEKEE (reference sequence). CDR3 length: 15 amino acids. The DNA for the CDR3 is TGTGCCAGCAGCCGTGTGACTAGCGGACAAGAGACCCAGTACTTC. Protein: CASSRVTSGQETQYF.

The chain employs TRBV19 and TRBJ1-5, with 12 bases lining up with TRBD1. Germline loops: CDR1 LNHDA, CDR2 SQIVND (reference sequence). CDR3 length: 16 residues. Losses at the gene ends were 7 bases for V and 6 bases for J; bases not matched to a gene: 10. CDR3 sequence reads: CASKNPGQGARQPQHF. The CDR3 DNA reads TGTGCCAGTAAAAATCCGGGACAGGGGGCCCGTCAGCCCCAGCATTTT. The whole variable domain, filled in from reference TRBV19 and TRBJ1-5, reads DGGITQSPKYLFRKEGQNVTLSCEQNLNHDAMYWYRQDPGQGLRLIYYSQIVNDFQKGDIAEGYSVSREKKESFPLTVTSAQKNPTAFYLCASKNPGQGARQPQHFGDGTRLSIL.

The rearrangement uses TRBV27 and TRBJ2-1; 8 positions match TRBD2. J lost 2 bases, V lost 2 bases, and 2 bases had no gene match. This CDR3 region has 15 residues. Germline CDR1 is MNHEY and CDR2 is SMNVEV (reference sequence). CDR3 coding DNA: TGTGCCAGCAGTTTAGGACTAGCCACCTACAATGAGCAGTTCTTC. Translating gives CASSLGLATYNEQFF.

Comment on this clone: The junction shows a germline mismatch at one end, possibly a read error. The chain couples TRBV12-3 or TRBV12-4 to TRBJ2-3; 8 bases align to TRBD1. CDR3 length: 12 amino acids. This CDR3 is CASSLAAGDRGF. CDR3 nucleotide sequence: TGTGCCAGCAGTTTAGCCGCAGGAGACAGGGGATTT.

The chain joins TRBV10-3 to TRBJ2-3; TRBD2 matches at 11 bases. V gave up 2 bases and J gave up 6 bases; unmatched junction bases: 13. The CDR3 consists of 18 residues. Germline lookup yields CDR1 ENHRY and CDR2 SYGVKD. CDR3 amino acids: CAISEGLRTSGSFDTQYF. CDR3 nucleotides: TGTGCCATCAGTGAGGGACTGCGCACTAGCGGGAGCTTTGATACGCAGTATTTT.

The gene calls are TRBV6-5 and TRBJ2-1; TRBD1 matches at 9 bases. Germline trimming cut 4 bases from V and 9 bases from J; bases unmatched to any gene: 13. The CDR3 is 16 residues long. CDR1 is MNHEY and CDR2 is SVGAGI in the germline V gene. The CDR3: CASSSLPGQGSVEQFF. Here the CDR3 DNA reads TGTGCCAGCAGTTCCCTACCGGGACAGGGCTCTGTTGAGCAGTTCTTC.

This clone is a singleton in its sample. The chain combines TRBV18 with TRBJ1-1; TRBD1 matches at 9 bases. The germline V gene encodes CDR1 KGHSH and CDR2 LQKENI. V shed 6 bases and J 4 bases; nucleotides not matched to a gene: 18. CDR3 size: 18 residues. The CDR3: CASSPRGTGSTGSTEAFF. The CDR3 nucleotides are TGTGCCAGCTCGCCGAGAGGGACAGGGAGTACGGGGAGCACTGAAGCTTTCTTT. The variable domain in full, with the rest retrieved from reference TRBV18 and TRBJ1-1, is NAGVMQNPRHLVRRRGQEARLRCSPMKGHSHVYWYRQLPEEGLKFMVYLQKENIIDESGMPKERFSAEFPKEGPSILRIQQVVRGDSAAYFCASSPRGTGSTGSTEAFFGQGTRLTVV.

This chain uses TRBV3-1 (or the pseudogene TRBV3-2) with TRBJ1-4; D may be TRBD1 (5 bases). Germline-derived CDR1 and CDR2 are LGHDT and YNNKEL (reference sequence). The CDR3 consists of 14 residues. V was clipped by 4 bases and J by 0 bases, with 6 bases between them. DNA of the CDR3: TGTGCCAGCAGCCGGGGGGCAACTAATGAAAAACTGTTTTTT. The encoded protein is CASSRGATNEKLFF.

The chain joins TRBV28 to TRBJ1-6; D not certain. Trimming removed 6 bases at V and 12 bases at J, with 12 bases between. CDR1 is MDHEN and CDR2 is SYDVKM in the germline V gene. CDR3 size: 12 residues. This CDR3 is CASSSLRGPLHF. In DNA form, the CDR3 reads TGTGCCAGCAGCTCCCTTAGAGGACCCCTCCACTTT.

This clone is a singleton in its sample. This chain connects TRBV25-1 to TRBJ1-2, with 7 bases lining up with TRBD1. The germline CDR1 and CDR2 sequences are MGHDK and SYGVNS. The CDR3 totals 13 residues. The V gene end was trimmed by 3 bases and the J gene end by 8 bases; junction bases not matched to a gene: 6. The CDR3 loop reads CASSDDRAVGYTF. The CDR3 coding sequence is TGTGCCAGCAGTGATGACAGGGCGGTCGGCTACACCTTC.

The genes are TRBV27 and TRBJ2-3; weak D call: TRBD1 (5 bases). Per germline, CDR1 MNHEY and CDR2 SMNVEV (reference sequence). V lost 3 bases and J 0 bases, leaving 16 bases between the germline ends. The CDR3 spans 17 residues. The CDR3 loop reads CASSFGAGAFSTDTQYF. CDR3 nucleotides: TGTGCCAGCAGTTTTGGGGCTGGGGCTTTTAGCACAGATACGCAGTATTTT.

V usage is TRBV7-2 and J usage is TRBJ1-6, with 7 bases fitting TRBD1. This CDR3 has 16 amino acids. CDR1 SGHTA and CDR2 FQGNSA come from the germline V gene. V dropped 5 bases and J dropped 2; count of bases not matched to a gene: 6. CDR3 protein: CASSPRGETYNSPLHF. DNA of the CDR3: TGTGCCAGCAGCCCCAGGGGGGAGACCTATAATTCACCCCTCCACTTT.

The J gene is TRBJ2-7, the V gene TRBV5-1; 7 positions agree with TRBD1. The CDR3 covers 15 residues. Germline V gene lookup returns CDR1 SGHRS and CDR2 YFSETQ. The V and J ends lost 0 bases and 2 bases, in that order; junction bases with no gene match: 5. The DNA of the CDR3 is TGCGCCAGCAGCTTGGAAGGTACAGGGGCCTACGAGCAGTACTTC. It is translated as CASSLEGTGAYEQYF.

V gene TRBV7-3 combines with J gene TRBJ2-3; the match to TRBD2 covers 15 bases. This CDR3 contains 19 residues. Trimming took 5 bases from V and 7 from J; bases not matched to a gene: 16. The germline V gene has CDR1 SGHTA and CDR2 FQGTGA. The CDR3 reads CASSPSLIGLAGGPNTQYF. The CDR3 DNA reads TGTGCCAGCAGCCCAAGCCTCATTGGACTAGCGGGAGGGCCGAATACGCAGTATTTT.